This record concerns one TCR beta chain sequence. The CDR3 is 12 amino acids. Trimming took off 4 bases at V and 3 bases at J, with 7 bases between the two ends. Germline V lookup: CDR1 SGHAT, CDR2 FQNNGV. This sample is drawn from a study of blood T cell repertoires in COVID-19. Overall study context: Acute and convalescent COVID-19 specimens originated in the United States, Italy and Spain.

The protocol was immunoSEQ multiplex PCR, while the TCRdb copy is restricted to in-frame clones and leaves out a portion. Found here are a few hundred thousand clones, 90% of them singletons; the top ten hold approximately 4%. The age range of participants was about 18 to 95 years, with residence in about 25 US areas. The V gene is TRBV11-2, the J gene TRBJ2-7; unclear D gene. The TCR originated in a woman aged 18-35 years with acute COVID-19. Sample: PBMCs or T cells enriched from blood (not recorded which). DNA for the CDR3: TGTGCCAGCAGCTCTCAGTACTACGAGCAGTACTTC. Translating it yields CASSSQYYEQYF.